These 7 T cell receptor beta chains were sequenced from one sample in a study of cytomegalovirus exposure and HLA in healthy donors. Sequenced by immunoSEQ multiplex PCR; TCRdb stores in-frame clones only, minus some. Of more than 90,000 clones in the sample, roughly nine tenths were seen once. Input material: PBMCs. Source of these receptors: a man between 18 and 35 years old in good health and CMV-seropositive.

The chain combines TRBV19 with TRBJ1-2; D ambiguous. Germline V gene lookup returns CDR1 LNHDA and CDR2 SQIVND (reference sequence). The V and J ends lost 7 bases and 3 bases respectively, with 12 bases between them. The CDR3 contains 13 residues. As DNA, the CDR3 is TGTGCCAGTACCCCTTCCCTATACTATGGCTACACCTTC. It codes for CASTPSLYYGYTF.

This clone has just one count. The genes are TRBV6-6 and TRBJ2-3; TRBD2 is a possible D gene (7 bases). The germline CDR1 and CDR2 sequences are MNHNY and SVGAGI (reference sequence). This CDR3 is built from 15 residues. The V and J ends lost 0 bases and 2 bases respectively, with 9 bases between them. This CDR3 is CASSYSGGLTDTQYF. The DNA for the CDR3 is TGTGCCAGCAGTTACTCGGGGGGGCTCACAGATACGCAGTATTTT.

This chain joins TRBV6-1 and TRBJ2-7; 8 bases line up with TRBD2. The germline V gene has CDR1 MNHNS and CDR2 SASEGT. Germline trimming cut 1 base from V and 0 bases from J; bases unmatched to any gene: 8. This CDR3 spans 17 amino acids. The CDR3 is CASSEVHPGGSSYEQYF. CDR3 DNA: TGTGCCAGCAGTGAAGTCCACCCGGGGGGGAGCTCCTACGAGCAGTACTTC.

The chain employs TRBV10-3 and TRBJ2-3, with D possibly being TRBD2 (5 bases). V was shortened by 6 bases and J by 2 bases, with 15 bases between the two germline ends. CDR3 length: 15 amino acids. Germline V CDR1 and CDR2: ENHRY, SYGVKD. CDR3 sequence reads: CAISSRGEITDTQYF. DNA of the CDR3: TGTGCCATCAGCTCACGGGGAGAAATCACAGATACGCAGTATTTT.

The V call is TRBV5-1, the J call TRBJ2-5; D is perhaps TRBD2 (6 bases). V lost 0 bases and J 2 bases, leaving 8 bases between the germline ends. The CDR3 contains 14 residues. Germline V CDR1 and CDR2: SGHRS, YFSETQ. The CDR3 coding sequence is TGCGCCAGCAGCTTGGGAAGCGGGCAAGAGACCCAGTACTTC. Its protein product is CASSLGSGQETQYF.

The chain carries TRBV10-3 and TRBJ1-6; 8 nucleotides align to TRBD1. Germline loops: CDR1 ENHRY, CDR2 SYGVKD. The length of the CDR3 is 15 residues. V shed 5 bases, J shed 8 bases, and the junction held 8 bases outside the gene matches. The CDR3 loop is CAISTHRGNDSPLHF. The CDR3 nucleotides read TGTGCCATCAGTACTCACAGGGGGAACGATTCACCCCTCCACTTT.

This clone was seen only once. V is TRBV5-4 and J is TRBJ2-7, with 7 nucleotides matching TRBD1. The CDR3 is 14 residues long. Germline V gene lookup returns CDR1 SGHNT and CDR2 YYREEE (reference sequence). V lost 2 bases, J lost 2 bases, and 4 bases stayed unmatched. DNA of the CDR3: TGTGCCAGCAGCTTCCACAGGGGCCCCTACGAGCAGTACTTC. Translation gives CASSFHRGPYEQYF.